This TCR beta chain was profiled in a study of molecular identifiers for immune sequencing clone quantification. TCRdb re-called the PCR reads with MiXCR, one entry per CDR3 protein. The table records about 500,000 distinct CDR3 sequences, approximately 25% of them present only once. This clonotype came up a few times. Sequenced: naive CD8+ T cells from blood, with Jurkat cell RNA spiked in. Regarding subset: FACS-sorted CD8+CD4-CCR7+CD45RA+ naive T cells. The origin of this receptor is a human donor in good health. Some libraries in this study had Jurkat cell RNA spiked in.

DNA for the CDR3: TGTGCCAGCAGCTTGAGTGGAGATCACACAGATACGCAGTATTTT. Translating gives CASSLSGDHTDTQYF. This sequence joins TRBV5-6 and TRBJ2-3, with D unclear. V was trimmed by 1 base and J by 2 bases, leaving 11 bases between them. This CDR3 has 15 residues. Germline V gene lookup returns CDR1 SGHDT and CDR2 YYEEEE.